This is a list of T cell receptor beta chains from one sample in a study of blood T cell repertoires in COVID-19. The data were produced by immunoSEQ multiplex PCR, yet TCRdb's version contains in-frame clones alone and is incomplete. This sample carries fewer than 450,000 clones, about 92% of them seen once, and the ten largest clones take 0.6%. What was sequenced was PBMCs or T cells enriched from blood (not recorded which). The receptors derive from a man aged 18 to 29 who had recovered from COVID-19. Both conserved end residues are part of each CDR3. The D gene is left open where the match is weak. The size of a clone is reported for some rows only, either as once, few or many, or as a class for expanded clones.

d_call	v_call	clone_size	j_call	cdr3_aa	cdr3_nt
TRBD2	TRBV7-3	-	TRBJ2-5	CASSLGAGGETQYF	TGTGCCAGCAGCTTAGGGGCGGGAGGGGAGACCCAGTACTTC
TRBD1	TRBV2	-	TRBJ1-2	CASSQDRGGGYGYTF	TGTGCCAGCAGTCAAGACAGGGGCGGCGGCTATGGCTACACCTTC
TRBD1	TRBV27	-	TRBJ1-1	CASSIIRDRGDTEAFF	TGTGCCAGCAGTATAATCCGGGACAGGGGTGACACTGAAGCTTTCTTT
TRBD1	TRBV18	-	TRBJ2-5	CASSRVGQGAPETQYF	TGTGCCAGCTCACGAGTTGGACAGGGCGCCCCAGAGACCCAGTACTTC
-	TRBV19	-	TRBJ1-1	CASSSPRAGRTEAFF	TGTGCCAGTAGTTCCCCACGCGCGGGGCGGACTGAAGCTTTCTTT
-	TRBV29-1	few	TRBJ1-1	CSVSPAFSGTEAFF	TGCAGCGTTTCTCCGGCCTTTTCGGGCACTGAAGCTTTCTTT
-	TRBV29-1	-	TRBJ2-2	CSVVPPLGAGGNTGELFF	TGCAGCGTCGTACCACCGCTGGGGGCGGGTGGGAACACCGGGGAGCTGTTTTTT
-	TRBV29-1	-	TRBJ1-1	CSAASVMNTEAFF	TGCAGCGCTGCCAGCGTAATGAACACTGAAGCTTTCTTT
-	TRBV10-2	-	TRBJ1-3	CASSESGQPSSGNTIYF	TGCGCCAGCAGTGAAAGTGGACAGCCGAGCTCTGGAAACACCATATATTTT
-	TRBV12-3/TRBV12-4	-	TRBJ2-7	CASSQGRAYEQYF	TGTGCCAGCAGTCAGGGCAGGGCTTACGAGCAGTACTTC
-	TRBV6-5	-	TRBJ1-6	CASRGRGSPLHF	TGTGCCAGCAGAGGAAGGGGTTCACCCCTCCACTTT
-	TRBV19	-	TRBJ2-7	CASSISGGLPYEQYF	TGTGCCAGTAGTATATCGGGGGGCCTCCCCTACGAGCAGTACTTC
-	TRBV6-5	-	TRBJ1-1	CASRGQNTEAFF	TGTGCCAGCAGGGGACAGAACACTGAAGCTTTCTTT
TRBD1	TRBV5-1	-	TRBJ1-5	CASTLTGDQPQHF	TGCGCCAGCACCTTGACAGGGGATCAGCCCCAGCATTTT
-	TRBV3-1/TRBV3-2	-	TRBJ1-1	CASSPGQYRAFF	TGTGCCAGCAGCCCCGGACAGTATAGAGCTTTCTTT
TRBD2	TRBV27	-	TRBJ2-3	CASSFVGTSGRGRDTQYF	TGTGCCAGCAGTTTCGTAGGGACTAGCGGGAGGGGGAGAGATACGCAGTATTTT
-	TRBV2	-	TRBJ2-3	CASNPEVRYTDTQYF	TGTGCCAGCAACCCCGAGGTCCGGTACACAGATACGCAGTATTTT
TRBD1	TRBV11-1	-	TRBJ2-1	CASTLGSGGDEQFF	TGTGCCAGCACCCTCGGTTCAGGGGGCGATGAGCAGTTCTTC
-	TRBV19	-	TRBJ1-6	CASTGFNSPLHF	TGTGCCAGTACAGGGTTTAATTCACCCCTCCACTTT
TRBD2	TRBV29-1	-	TRBJ2-7	CSVELRESQYEQYF	TGCAGCGTTGAATTGCGGGAGAGTCAGTACGAGCAGTACTTC
TRBD1	TRBV13	-	TRBJ1-1	CASSWTGNTEAFF	TGTGCCAGCAGCTGGACAGGGAACACTGAAGCTTTCTTT
-	TRBV30	-	TRBJ1-2	CAWSVLGVKGYTF	TGTGCCTGGAGTGTGTTAGGGGTAAAAGGCTACACCTTC
-	TRBV29-1	-	TRBJ1-1	CSVGGGWWTEAFF	TGCAGCGTTGGTGGCGGATGGTGGACTGAAGCTTTCTTT
-	TRBV2	-	TRBJ2-3	CASIKEGWADTQYF	TGTGCCAGCATCAAGGAGGGTTGGGCAGATACGCAGTATTTT
-	TRBV5-1	-	TRBJ1-2	CASSLGGSYGYTF	TGCGCCAGCAGCTTGGGGGGCAGCTATGGCTACACCTTC
TRBD1	TRBV7-2	-	TRBJ1-5	CASSIGQGNQPQHF	TGTGCCAGCAGCATCGGACAGGGGAATCAGCCCCAGCATTTT
TRBD1	TRBV27	-	TRBJ2-7	CASSSGQGAYEQYF	TGTGCCAGCAGTTCAGGACAGGGGGCTTACGAGCAGTACTTC
-	TRBV7-2	-	TRBJ1-5	CASSLWNSQPQHF	TGTGCCAGCAGCTTATGGAACAGCCAGCCCCAGCATTTT
-	TRBV10-3	once	TRBJ1-2	CAISEADYGYTF	TGTGCCATCAGTGAGGCGGACTATGGCTACACCTTC
-	TRBV24-1	-	TRBJ2-1	CATSDRNEQFF	TGTGCCACCAGTGACAGAAATGAGCAGTTCTTC
TRBD1	TRBV4-1	-	TRBJ2-7	CASSPTGLTYEQYF	TGCGCCAGCAGCCCGACAGGGTTGACGTACGAGCAGTACTTC
TRBD1	TRBV23-1	once	TRBJ1-3	CASGDRDRNTIYF	TGCGCCAGCGGTGACAGGGACCGAAACACCATATATTTT
TRBD1	TRBV5-5	-	TRBJ1-2	CASSFRTGLISGYTF	TGTGCCAGCAGCTTCCGGACAGGGTTAATTAGTGGCTACACCTTC
-	TRBV6-5	-	TRBJ1-2	CASIEKGPGLGYTF	TGTGCCAGCATCGAAAAAGGGCCAGGGCTTGGCTACACCTTC
-	TRBV12-3/TRBV12-4	-	TRBJ2-7	CASRELAGGEQYF	TGTGCCAGCAGGGAACTAGCCGGAGGGGAGCAGTACTTC
-	TRBV6-4	-	TRBJ1-4	CASSVRGINEKLFF	TGTGCCAGCAGCGTTCGAGGGATTAATGAAAAACTGTTTTTT
-	TRBV15	-	TRBJ1-4	CATSRDPLGANPGAVF	TGTGCCACCAGCAGAGATCCGTTGGGGGCCAACCCGGGTGCCGTTTTT
TRBD1	TRBV4-1	once	TRBJ1-1	CASSQTRRRGDTEAFF	TGCGCCAGCAGCCAAACACGGCGCAGGGGGGACACTGAAGCTTTCTTT
-	TRBV11-2	-	TRBJ2-7	CASSFPGSNYEQYF	TGTGCCAGCAGCTTCCCAGGGTCAAATTACGAGCAGTACTTC
-	TRBV11-2	-	TRBJ1-1	CASSFGGRTEAFF	TGTGCCAGCAGCTTCGGGGGACGGACTGAAGCTTTCTTT
-	TRBV29-1	-	TRBJ1-1	CSGRGYGPPLNTEAFF	TGCAGCGGTAGGGGGTATGGCCCGCCCTTGAACACTGAAGCTTTCTTT
-	TRBV18	-	TRBJ1-3	CASSPPGLPGNTIYF	TGTGCCAGCTCACCACCGGGGCTGCCTGGGAACACCATATATTTT
-	TRBV5-4	-	TRBJ2-7	CASSLAGRSYEQYF	TGTGCCAGCAGCCTAGCCGGGAGATCCTACGAGCAGTACTTC
-	TRBV5-1	once	TRBJ2-7	CASSLSLNYEQYF	TGCGCCAGCAGCTTGTCCTTAAACTACGAGCAGTACTTC
-	TRBV7-9	-	TRBJ2-1	CASSELSSYNEQFF	TGTGCCAGCAGCGAACTTAGCTCCTACAATGAGCAGTTCTTC
-	TRBV29-1	-	TRBJ1-1	CSVTQGNTEAFF	TGCAGCGTTACTCAGGGGAACACTGAAGCTTTCTTT
-	TRBV20-1	-	TRBJ1-1	CSARVRGTAFF	TGCAGTGCTAGAGTGCGAGGGACTGCTTTCTTT
-	TRBV7-8	-	TRBJ2-3	CASSLEIAGSTDTQYF	TGTGCCAGCAGCTTAGAGATTGCGGGGAGCACAGATACGCAGTATTTT
-	TRBV5-1	-	TRBJ2-6	CASSLDEGNSGANVLTF	TGCGCCAGCAGCTTGGACGAGGGAAACTCTGGGGCCAACGTCCTGACTTTC
TRBD1	TRBV2	once	TRBJ1-4	CASSQTGTENEKLFF	TGTGCCAGCAGCCAAACCGGGACAGAGAATGAAAAACTGTTTTTT
-	TRBV24-1	-	TRBJ1-2	CATSDFRGEGYTF	TGTGCCACCAGTGATTTCCGGGGGGAAGGCTACACCTTC
TRBD1	TRBV2	once	TRBJ1-2	CASQQGPNYGYTF	TGTGCCAGCCAACAGGGGCCTAACTATGGCTACACCTTC
TRBD1	TRBV5-6	-	TRBJ1-1	CASSDWDRENTEAFF	TGTGCCAGCAGCGACTGGGACAGGGAGAACACTGAAGCTTTCTTT
-	TRBV5-1	once	TRBJ2-1	CASSLLGGPGNEQFF	TGCGCCAGCAGCTTGTTGGGGGGGCCGGGGAATGAGCAGTTCTTC
-	TRBV28	-	TRBJ2-1	CASSFRGRIVYEQFF	TGTGCCAGCAGTTTCCGGGGGAGGATTGTCTATGAGCAGTTCTTC
-	TRBV4-1	-	TRBJ1-2	CASSQEAALPYGYTF	TGCGCCAGCAGCCAAGAAGCTGCCTTACCGTATGGCTACACCTTC